This TCR beta chain appears in the sequencing data of a study of blood T cell repertoires in COVID-19. The data were produced by immunoSEQ multiplex PCR, yet TCRdb's version contains in-frame clones alone and is incomplete. Here the sample spans 30,000 to 40,000 clones, 85% being singletons. Germline CDR1 and CDR2: SEHNR and FQNEAQ (reference sequence). With 5 bases clipped from V and 5 bases from J, the junction kept 6 bases outside the gene matches. There are 14 residues in the CDR3. Material: peripheral blood. The receptor comes from a man in his 60s with active or convalescent COVID-19. The chain has TRBV7-9 and TRBJ2-5; 9 bases are shared with TRBD1. The CDR3 region has the DNA TGTGCCAGCAGCCAAGGACAGGGGTGGGAGACCCAGTACTTC. This codes for CASSQGQGWETQYF.